These 21 T cell receptor beta chains originate from one sample sequenced in a study of blood T cell repertoires in COVID-19. Assay: immunoSEQ multiplex PCR; the TCRdb copy retains only in-frame clones and omits some. The data contain roughly 140,000 clones, 84% of them singletons. The sequenced sample consisted of peripheral blood. These receptors came from an elderly woman in a cohort sampled during active or convalescent COVID-19.

This clone was seen a single time. The chain uses TRBV18 and TRBJ2-2; D ambiguous. V shed 3 bases and J shed 0 bases, with 11 bases lying between them. Germline V CDR1 and CDR2: KGHSH, LQKENI. The CDR3 has 16 amino acids. DNA of the CDR3: TGTGCCAGCTCACCTTTATCGGTAACGAACACCGGGGAGCTGTTTTTT. Its protein is CASSPLSVTNTGELFF.

CDR3 region: CASSQDRNGYTF. CDR3 nucleotides: TGTGCCAGCTCGCAGGACAGGAATGGCTACACCTTC. The chain carries TRBV18 and TRBJ1-2; 7 bases map to TRBD1. Trimming cost V 6 bases and J 6 bases; bases outside gene matches: 4. Germline V gene sequence: CDR1 KGHSH, CDR2 LQKENI. CDR3 length: 12 residues.

The chain uses TRBV9 and TRBJ1-6; 9 bases fit TRBD1. V lost 2 bases, J lost 9 bases, and 3 bases stayed unmatched. The CDR3 extends over 14 amino acids. Germline loops: CDR1 SGDLS, CDR2 YYNGEE. The CDR3 protein is CASSVRDRASPLHF. In DNA, the CDR3 is TGTGCCAGCAGCGTCCGGGACAGGGCTTCACCCCTCCACTTT.

The genes are TRBV11-2 and TRBJ1-1, with D perhaps TRBD1 (5 bases). V was clipped by 1 base and J by 11 bases, with 17 bases between them. Germline V gene lookup returns CDR1 SGHAT and CDR2 FQNNGV. The CDR3 contains 14 residues. The CDR3 DNA reads as TGTGCCAGCAGCTTAGGCGGGGACTCCCTGGCCGCTTTCTTT. This encodes CASSLGGDSLAAFF.

This clone has only a few counts. CDR3 loop: CATAGRGGNTEAFF. The CDR3 nucleotides are TGTGCCACCGCAGGGAGGGGGGGCAACACTGAAGCTTTCTTT. The chain is built from TRBV19 and TRBJ1-1; maybe TRBD1 (6 bases). The V end lost 10 bases, the J end lost 2 bases, and 17 bases lay between the germline ends. The CDR3 extends over 14 amino acids. The germline V gene encodes CDR1 LNHDA and CDR2 SQIVND (reference sequence).

The chain carries TRBV3-1 (or the pseudogene TRBV3-2) and TRBJ1-2, with D uncertain. The CDR3 sequence is 15 residues long. Between the trimmed V and J ends, which lost 5 bases and 1 base, there was a span of 14 bases. Looked up from germline, CDR1 is LGHDT and CDR2 is YNNKEL (reference sequence). CDR3 sequence (DNA): TGTGCCAGCAGCGACCTCCCGGCGGGTAACTATGGCTACACCTTC. Residues: CASSDLPAGNYGYTF.

This chain's CDR3 is CASSPPGTGGSGNTIYF. CDR3 in DNA: TGTGCCAGCTCACCACCCGGGACAGGGGGCTCTGGAAACACCATATATTTT. The chain has TRBV18 and TRBJ1-3; TRBD1 matches 11 bases. CDR3 size: 17 residues. The V gene end was trimmed by 0 bases and the J gene end by 0 bases; junction bases not matched to a gene: 1. Germline values: CDR1 KGHSH, CDR2 LQKENI.

This chain uses TRBV2 with TRBJ1-1, with D possibly TRBD1 on 5 matching bases. CDR3 length equals 15 residues. The V and J ends lost 8 bases and 2 bases respectively, with 18 bases between them. Germline V CDR1 and CDR2: SNHLY, FYNNEI. CDR3: CASAPPTGANTEAFF. The CDR3 nucleotides read TGTGCCAGCGCACCCCCCACAGGAGCTAACACTGAAGCTTTCTTT.

This clone was picked up one time. The chain combines TRBV7-2 with TRBJ1-2; TRBD1 agrees at 7 bases. CDR1 SGHTA and CDR2 FQGNSA come from the germline V gene. The CDR3 contains 13 residues. The trim removed 2 bases at V and 6 bases at J, leaving 3 bases unmatched. The CDR3 is CASSLLGTDGYTF. The CDR3 DNA sequence: TGTGCCAGCAGCTTATTGGGGACAGATGGCTACACCTTC.

This clone showed up just a few times. The chain joins TRBV11-3 to TRBJ2-2; a weak D match, TRBD2 (7 bases). The CDR3 loop spans 17 amino acids. The germline V gene has CDR1 SGHNT and CDR2 YENEEA. The ends were cut back, 0 bases at V and 4 bases at J, with 15 bases in the middle. The CDR3 sequence: CASSLDPRRGGTGELFF. The CDR3 DNA sequence: TGTGCCAGCAGCTTAGACCCTAGGAGGGGGGGCACCGGGGAGCTGTTTTTT.

The rearrangement joins TRBV5-1 to TRBJ1-2; 7 positions match TRBD1. The CDR3 totals 12 residues. From germline, CDR1 is SGHRS and CDR2 YFSETQ. Trimming removed 4 bases from V and 6 bases from J; junction bases left unmatched: 3. The CDR3 loop is CASSPDRNGYTF. The CDR3 region has the DNA TGCGCCAGCAGCCCGGACAGGAATGGCTACACCTTC.

The rearrangement uses TRBV4-1 and TRBJ1-1; D is possibly TRBD1 (6 bases). Deletions cut 3 bases from V and 0 bases from J, with 11 bases between. The CDR3 loop spans 15 amino acids. The V gene's germline CDR1 is MGHRA and CDR2 YSYEKL. CDR3 residues: CASSHTGTLNTEAFF. CDR3 coding DNA: TGCGCCAGCAGCCATACCGGGACATTGAACACTGAAGCTTTCTTT.

The gene calls are TRBV12-3 or TRBV12-4 and TRBJ1-2; D gene uncertain. CDR3 length: 13 residues. V dropped 5 bases and J dropped 4 bases, with 11 bases sitting between them. The CDR3 bases are TGTGCCAGCAGTCCAGACCGGAGCTATGGCTACACCTTC. Amino acid sequence: CASSPDRSYGYTF.

This clone was detected only once. The chain links TRBV4-1 to TRBJ2-1, with 9 bases that match TRBD2. The CDR3 has 16 amino acids. Trimming cost V 8 bases and J 7 bases; bases outside gene matches: 15. Germline V gives CDR1 MGHRA, CDR2 YSYEKL. As DNA, the CDR3 is TGCGCCAGCTCGGCCTATATGGCGGGGGGGCTGAATGAGCAGTTCTTC. The encoded protein is CASSAYMAGGLNEQFF.

The V call is TRBV28, the J call TRBJ2-2; possible D gene TRBD1, 6 bases. The CDR3 has 16 residues. V was pared by 3 bases and J by 6 bases, with 17 bases between. Germline V gene sequence: CDR1 MDHEN, CDR2 SYDVKM. The CDR3 bases are TGTGCCAGCAGTTTGGACCGGGATCCAGGGGCCGGGGAGCTGTTTTTT. It codes for CASSLDRDPGAGELFF.

V usage is TRBV21-1 and J usage is TRBJ1-2; the DNA was not used to check the table's D call, TRBD1. TRBV21-1 is designated a pseudogene. The CDR3 has 16 residues. The CDR3 sequence is CASSKEGTGGSRGYTF. The DNA of the CDR3 is TGTGCCAGCAGCAAAGAAGGGACAGGGGGAAGTCGCGGCTACACCTTC.

The J gene is TRBJ2-2, the V gene TRBV18, with D tentatively TRBD2 (5 bases). The CDR3 is 15 residues long. The V and J ends lost 2 bases and 6 bases respectively, with 13 bases between them. The germline gives CDR1 KGHSH, CDR2 LQKENI. Here the CDR3 reads CASSPGLEGAGELFF. Written as DNA, the CDR3 is TGTGCCAGCTCACCAGGTCTTGAGGGTGCCGGGGAGCTGTTTTTT.

The gene calls are TRBV2 and TRBJ1-1; D perhaps matches TRBD1 (6 bases). This CDR3 region has 15 residues. Between the trimmed V and J ends, which lost 6 bases and 0 bases, there was a span of 14 bases. In germline, CDR1 is SNHLY, CDR2 FYNNEI. CDR3 in amino acids: CASRAQDSVNTEAFF. Here the CDR3 DNA reads TGTGCCAGCAGGGCCCAGGACAGCGTGAACACTGAAGCTTTCTTT.

The V gene is TRBV29-1, the J gene TRBJ1-2, with D uncertain. The CDR3 loop spans 13 amino acids. CDR1 is SQVTM, CDR2 ANQGSEA, per germline. V was cut by 1 base and J by 9 bases, with 15 bases left in between. CDR3 residues: CSVEVGEIESYTF. CDR3 DNA sequence: TGCAGCGTTGAAGTCGGAGAAATTGAGAGCTACACCTTC.

V gene TRBV5-1 combines with J gene TRBJ2-5; 7 positions agree with TRBD1. The V gene end was trimmed by 0 bases and the J gene end by 2 bases; junction bases not matched to a gene: 4. The length of the CDR3 is 15 residues. CDR1 and CDR2 from the germline V gene are SGHRS and YFSETQ. CDR3 region: CASSLEGALQETQYF. The CDR3, as DNA: TGCGCCAGCAGCTTGGAGGGGGCCCTACAAGAGACCCAGTACTTC. Drawing the rest from reference TRBV5-1 and TRBJ2-5, the complete variable domain is KAGVTQTPRYLIKTRGQQVTLSCSPISGHRSVSWYQQTPGQGLQFLFEYFSETQRNKGNFPGRFSGRQFSNSRSEMNVSTLELGDSALYLCASSLEGALQETQYFGPGTRLLVL.

The gene calls are TRBV30 and TRBJ2-3, with 8 bases aligning to TRBD1. V lost 3 bases, J lost 2 bases, and 13 bases stayed unmatched. Germline V CDR1 and CDR2: GTSNPN, SVGIG (reference sequence). This CDR3 spans 17 amino acids. The DNA of the CDR3 is TGTGCCTGGAGGCCACGCAGGGGGCTTGTACCCACAGATACGCAGTATTTT. Residues: CAWRPRRGLVPTDTQYF.